The entry below describes one T cell receptor (beta chain). What it binds is not known. This record belongs to a study of blood T cells in healthy people across ages. Findings of the study overall: Long-lived donors had more naive CD4+ cells and higher diversity than aged donors.

A second PCR, run for roughly 7 to 11 cycles, used a sample-barcoded 5' primer plus a J-beta primer mix. Each cDNA molecule received a tag from a template-switch adaptor that had 12 random nucleotides. TCRdb independently ran MiXCR on the 5' RACE reads; one entry per CDR3 protein. The sample lists roughly 730,000 distinct CDR3 sequences, about 56% occurring once. Individuals who donated were healthy Caucasians from Russia aged roughly 6 to 90. Every donor contributed about 10 milliliters of peripheral blood by blood draw. Looked up from germline, CDR1 is SGHRS and CDR2 is YFSETQ. Trimming took off 1 base at V and 3 bases at J, with 13 bases between the two ends. CDR3 length: 15 residues.

The chain employs TRBV5-1 and TRBJ1-1, with no clear D. The sequence was obtained from a man in his forties in good health. Sequenced material: blood. The CDR3 DNA is TGCGCCAGCAGCTTGTCGATGAGAAGTCACACTGAAGCTTTCTTT. It yields the protein CASSLSMRSHTEAFF.